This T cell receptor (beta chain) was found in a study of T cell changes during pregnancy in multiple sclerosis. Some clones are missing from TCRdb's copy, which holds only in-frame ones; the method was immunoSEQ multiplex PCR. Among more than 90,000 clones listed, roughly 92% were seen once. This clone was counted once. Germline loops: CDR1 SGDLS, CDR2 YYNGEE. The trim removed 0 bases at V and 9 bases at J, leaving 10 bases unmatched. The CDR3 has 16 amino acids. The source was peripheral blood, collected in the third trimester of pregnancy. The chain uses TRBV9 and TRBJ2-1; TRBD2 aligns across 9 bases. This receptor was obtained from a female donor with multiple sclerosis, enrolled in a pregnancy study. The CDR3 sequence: CASSVAPAGGPGEQFF. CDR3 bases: TGTGCCAGCAGCGTAGCTCCGGCGGGGGGGCCGGGTGAGCAGTTCTTC.